Listed here are 21 T cell receptor beta chains from one sample, sequenced in a study of beta chain features in type 1 diabetes. The investigators reverse transcribed all of the isolated RNA, so they sequenced expressed TCRB transcripts. The protocol was immunoSEQ multiplex PCR, while the TCRdb copy is restricted to in-frame clones and leaves out a portion. Altogether about 160,000 clones are present, 8% to 8.5% being singletons, with the ten largest covering around 0.5%. Antigens of these TCRs are unknown. The study, taken as a whole, reports: In every one of the four CD4+ subsets, TCRB CDR3s were moderately but significantly shorter in Type 1 diabetes patients.

Sequenced sample: central memory CD4+ T cells from blood. These receptors all come from a woman under 30 with type 1 diabetes.

This clone was counted only a few times. CDR3 bases: TGTGCCAGCAGCATTGCTGGGGGAGGGCACACTGAAGCTTTCTTT. Encoded protein: CASSIAGGGHTEAFF. The chain joins TRBV13 to TRBJ1-1, with D perhaps TRBD1 (5 bases). Trimming left V 5 bases short and J 3 bases short, with 16 bases between. The CDR3 is 15 residues long. Germline V gene data show CDR1 as PRHDT and CDR2 as FYEKMQ (reference sequence).

This clone was found a few times. The chain recombines TRBV7-9 with TRBJ2-7; maybe TRBD2 (6 bases). The germline V gene has CDR1 SEHNR and CDR2 FQNEAQ (reference sequence). This CDR3 is 11 amino acids long. Deletions cut 3 bases from V and 12 bases from J, with 12 bases between. CDR3 residues: CASSLEGFGYF. The CDR3 bases are TGTGCCAGCAGCTTGGAGGGGTTTGGGTACTTC.

The rearrangement uses TRBV10-2 and TRBJ1-1, with 9 bases matching TRBD1. V gave up 7 bases and J gave up 10 bases; unmatched junction bases: 4. This CDR3 region has 11 residues. Germline loops: CDR1 WSHSY, CDR2 SAAADI. This chain's CDR3 is CASNPGQGAFF. The CDR3 region has the DNA TGCGCCAGCAATCCGGGACAGGGAGCTTTCTTT.

The chain is built from TRBV5-6 and TRBJ1-1; perhaps TRBD1 as D (6 bases). Germline CDR1 SGHDT, CDR2 YYEEEE. The CDR3 is made up of 16 amino acids. V lost 4 bases, J lost 0 bases, and 16 bases lay in between. The CDR3 sequence: CASSLGGGTVNTEAFF. Here the CDR3 DNA reads TGTGCCAGCAGCCTGGGAGGGGGAACAGTGAACACTGAAGCTTTCTTT.

This clone has only a few counts. The chain joins TRBV9 to TRBJ2-6; tentative D call: TRBD2 (5 bases). This CDR3 has 15 residues. The germline gives CDR1 SGDLS, CDR2 YYNGEE. The V end was cut by 4 bases, the J end by 0 bases, with 8 bases between. The CDR3 DNA follows: TGTGCCAGCAGCCGGGATAACTCTGGGGCCAACGTCCTGACTTTC. It encodes CASSRDNSGANVLTF. The full variable domain, its missing parts supplied by reference TRBV9 and TRBJ2-6, is DSGVTQTPKHLITATGQRVTLRCSPRSGDLSVYWYQQSLDQGLQFLIQYYNGEERAKGNILERFSAQQFPDLHSELNLSSLELGDSALYFCASSRDNSGANVLTFGAGSRLTVL.

This clone was counted a few times. The V gene is TRBV5-1, the J gene TRBJ2-5; D is perhaps TRBD1 (6 bases). Trimming pared 4 bases from V and 4 bases from J, leaving 17 bases between. The CDR3 extends over 15 amino acids. CDR1 and CDR2 (germline): SGHRS, YFSETQ. The DNA of the CDR3 is TGCGCCAGCAGCATAACGACAGGAGTCTTAGAGACCCAGTACTTC. It specifies CASSITTGVLETQYF.

This clone was seen more than once but under ten times. CDR3 amino acids: CSVCRELSYNEQFF. CDR3 DNA sequence: TGCAGCGTTTGCCGGGAGCTTTCCTACAATGAGCAGTTCTTC. The genes are TRBV29-1 and TRBJ2-1, with D maybe TRBD2 (6 bases). The V end lost 5 bases, the J end lost 1 base, and 12 bases lay between the germline ends. Germline CDR1 and CDR2: SQVTM and ANQGSEA. The CDR3 is made up of 14 amino acids.

The sample holds a few counts of this clone. The V call is TRBV5-6, the J call TRBJ1-2, with 7 nucleotides matching TRBD1. Per the germline V gene, CDR1 is SGHDT and CDR2 is YYEEEE. V lost 0 bases to trimming and J lost 10 bases; unmatched junction nucleotides: 6. The CDR3 contains 13 residues. In DNA form, the CDR3 reads TGTGCCAGCAGCTTGGCCTCGGGGACAGTCTACACCTTC. This gives the protein CASSLASGTVYTF. Together with reference TRBV5-6 and TRBJ1-2, the CDR3 gives the full variable domain: DAGVTQSPTHLIKTRGQQVTLRCSPKSGHDTVSWYQQALGQGPQFIFQYYEEEERQRGNFPDRFSGHQFPNYSSELNVNALLLGDSALYLCASSLASGTVYTFGSGTRLTVV.

This clone was observed a few times. The chain couples TRBV20-1 to TRBJ1-1; D remains ambiguous. CDR3 length: 10 residues. Germline loops: CDR1 DFQATT, CDR2 SNEGSKA (reference sequence). CDR3 sequence reads: CSTTENEAFF. DNA for the CDR3: TGCAGCACCACCGAGAATGAAGCTTTCTTT.

The V and J genes are TRBV9 and TRBJ2-3; 9 nucleotides match TRBD2. The CDR3 contains 15 residues. J gave up 4 bases and V 4 bases, and 7 bases lay outside the gene matches. Per the germline V gene, CDR1 is SGDLS and CDR2 is YYNGEE. CDR3 bases: TGTGCCAGCAGCTATAGCGGGAGTGGTCCAGATACGCAGTATTTT. Translation: CASSYSGSGPDTQYF.

The rearrangement joins TRBV14 to TRBJ2-5; D may be TRBD1 (6 bases). The CDR3 is 15 amino acids. The germline gives CDR1 SGHDN, CDR2 FVKESK. V shed 1 base and J shed 4 bases, with 13 bases lying between them. CDR3 amino acids: CASSQGLQGRETQYF. The CDR3 DNA is TGTGCCAGCAGCCAAGGTCTCCAGGGGCGAGAGACCCAGTACTTC. The whole variable domain, remainder taken from reference TRBV14 and TRBJ2-5, is EAGVTQFPSHSVIEKGQTVTLRCDPISGHDNLYWYRRVMGKEIKFLLHFVKESKQDESGMPNNRFLAERTGGTYSTLKVQPAELEDSGVYFCASSQGLQGRETQYFGPGTRLLVL.

This clone showed up many times. This chain links TRBV21-1 with TRBJ2-7; the listed D gene, TRBD2, was not tested against the DNA. TRBV21-1 is marked as a pseudogene. CDR3 length equals 14 residues. The CDR3 region is CASSLKRCSYEQYF. Written as DNA, the CDR3 is TGTGCCAGCAGCCTTAAGCGGTGCTCCTACGAGCAGTACTTC.

The V gene is TRBV6-1, the J gene TRBJ2-1; 14 nucleotides agree with TRBD2. V shed 8 bases and J 9 bases; nucleotides not matched to a gene: 6. The CDR3 is 14 residues long. Germline V gene data show CDR1 as MNHNS and CDR2 as SASEGT. The chain's CDR3 is CASFGLAGGSEQFF. The CDR3 bases are TGTGCCAGCTTCGGACTAGCGGGAGGATCTGAGCAGTTCTTC.

This clone was detected ten times or more. The rearrangement joins TRBV29-1 to TRBJ2-3, with no clear D. The length of the CDR3 is 13 residues. Germline assignment: CDR1 SQVTM and CDR2 ANQGSEA. With 3 bases removed from V and 3 bases from J, the gap between germline ends came to 10 bases. DNA of the CDR3: TGCAGCGTTGATCCGAGAGCTACAGATACGCAGTATTTT. Amino acids: CSVDPRATDTQYF.

The chain recombines TRBV11-1 with TRBJ1-1; 8 nucleotides agree with TRBD1. V shed 3 bases and J 4 bases; nucleotides not matched to a gene: 4. CDR1 and CDR2 from the germline V gene are SGHAT and FQDESV (reference sequence). This CDR3 has 14 residues. CDR3 nucleotides: TGTGCCAGCAGCTTTGTGACAGGGGCCACTGAAGCTTTCTTT. Encoded protein: CASSFVTGATEAFF.

This sequence joins TRBV9 and TRBJ2-3; D possibly corresponds to TRBD2 (5 bases). The CDR3 length is 15 residues. CDR1 is SGDLS and CDR2 is YYNGEE in the germline V gene. V lost 2 bases and J 4 bases, leaving 14 bases between the germline ends. CDR3 residues: CASSVSPRGSDTQYF. In DNA form, the CDR3 reads TGTGCCAGCAGCGTTAGTCCCAGAGGGTCAGATACGCAGTATTTT.

The chain joins TRBV2 to TRBJ2-7; no clear D gene. The length of the CDR3 is 11 residues. Germline CDR1 reads SNHLY; CDR2 reads FYNNEI. Trimming pared 4 bases from V and 5 bases from J, leaving 6 bases between. The CDR3 protein is CASSVVDEQYF. CDR3 in DNA: TGTGCCAGCAGTGTAGTGGACGAGCAGTACTTC.

This clone was detected a few times. The V call is TRBV28, the J call TRBJ2-4; D perhaps matches TRBD1 (6 bases). Trimming pared 5 bases from V and 0 bases from J, leaving 14 bases between. Germline-derived CDR1 and CDR2 are MDHEN and SYDVKM. The CDR3 is 16 amino acids. The CDR3 spells CASSPPGAQAKNIQYF. The CDR3 DNA reads TGTGCCAGCAGTCCACCAGGGGCCCAAGCCAAAAACATTCAGTACTTC.

Turning to this clone: The junction departs from germline at one end; a sequencing error may be responsible. The chain links TRBV28 to TRBJ2-3; a possible D gene is TRBD2 (5 bases). The CDR3 totals 13 residues. Germline V gene data show CDR1 as MDHEN and CDR2 as SYDVKM. The CDR3 loop reads CANSHQLDLTQYF. DNA of the CDR3: TGTGCCAACAGTCACCAACTAGACCTGACGCAGTATTTT.

There are a few counts of this clone. DNA for the CDR3: TGTGCCAGCTCACCATCGCGGGGGGGAGGGACTGAAGCTTTCTTT. Its translation is CASSPSRGGGTEAFF. The V gene is TRBV18, the J gene TRBJ1-1, with D possibly being TRBD1 (5 bases). Germline V CDR1 and CDR2: KGHSH, LQKENI. This CDR3 is 15 amino acids long. Trimming cost V 2 bases and J 5 bases, with 15 bases left between them. The whole variable domain, filled in from reference TRBV18 and TRBJ1-1, reads NAGVMQNPRHLVRRRGQEARLRCSPMKGHSHVYWYRQLPEEGLKFMVYLQKENIIDESGMPKERFSAEFPKEGPSILRIQQVVRGDSAAYFCASSPSRGGGTEAFFGQGTRLTVV.

J is TRBJ1-2 and V is TRBV27; tentative D call: TRBD1 (6 bases). The V and J ends lost 6 bases and 6 bases respectively, with 14 bases between them. The length of the CDR3 is 13 residues. Germline V gene sequence: CDR1 MNHEY, CDR2 SMNVEV (reference sequence). The CDR3 loop reads CASRQRGGDGYTF. The CDR3 DNA sequence: TGTGCCAGCAGGCAAAGGGGGGGGGATGGCTACACCTTC.